This entry describes one T cell receptor (beta chain). The antigen is undetermined. This entry is derived from a study of T cell responses to AZD1222 COVID-19 vaccine. Turning to the study itself: Analyses pooled second doses at about 4 or about 12 weeks. Study-level points and caveats: Most donors were white British, females outnumbered males, and clonal diversity was possibly underestimated. Just a handful of people given AZD1222 tested seropositive at baseline. The study found Spike-specific TCR breadth and depth rose after two AZD1222 doses.

Generated by immunoSEQ multiplex PCR, the TCRdb table keeps only in-frame clones and is missing some. The data show 200,000 or so clones, about nine tenths seen once. Germline trimming cut 4 bases from V and 2 bases from J; bases unmatched to any gene: 7. This CDR3 is built from 15 residues. Germline V gene lookup returns CDR1 LGHDT and CDR2 YNNKEL (reference sequence). The V and J genes are TRBV3-1 (or the pseudogene TRBV3-2) and TRBJ1-2, with 7 bases lining up with TRBD1. The sample consisted of peripheral blood, taken on day 0 of AZD1222 vaccination. This sequence was found in an adult in good health. In nucleotides, the CDR3 is TGTGCCAGCAGCCTAGCTAAGGGGGCGAACTATGGCTACACCTTC. Translating it yields CASSLAKGANYGYTF.